This T cell receptor (beta chain) was identified in a study of cytomegalovirus exposure and HLA in healthy donors. This clone came up a few times. PCR primers comprised 60 Vbeta and 13 Jbeta primers. Profiled with immunoSEQ multiplex PCR; TCRdb holds only in-frame clones, not every one. Of about 140,000 clones in the sample, approximately 86% were seen once. Germline CDR1 is MDHEN and CDR2 is SYDVKM. The CDR3 contains 13 residues. V was trimmed by 7 bases and J by 0 bases, leaving 9 bases between them. The clonotype comes from a woman aged 40-49 years in good health and CMV-seronegative. Sample: PBMCs. This sequence joins TRBV28 and TRBJ1-1, with D maybe TRBD1 (5 bases). CDR3 sequence reads: CASIGGMNTEAFF. The CDR3 bases are TGTGCCAGCATCGGGGGTATGAACACTGAAGCTTTCTTT.